Listed below are T cell receptor beta chains from one sample, sequenced in a study of radiotherapy plus CTLA-4 blockade in lung cancer. This table comes from immunoSEQ multiplex PCR, and its TCRdb copy is limited to in-frame clones, with some not included. The sample yields about 38,000 clones, 70% to 75% seen once. The material sequenced was peripheral blood, taken from a patient treated with radiotherapy plus ipilimumab. Every receptor here comes from a human donor with non-small cell lung cancer who had stable disease on radiotherapy plus ipilimumab. Both conserved end residues are part of each CDR3. The D gene is left open where the match is weak. Clone size appears in some rows only: once, few, many, or a class for an expanded clone.

size | J | D | V | CDR3 | DNA
. | TRBJ2-2 | TRBD1 | TRBV6-1 | CASSFRTGGWELFF | TGTGCCAGCAGTTTTCGGACAGGGGGCTGGGAGCTGTTTTTT
. | TRBJ1-6 | . | TRBV15 | CATSRDGSSYNSPLHF | TGTGCCACCAGCAGAGATGGGAGCTCCTATAATTCACCCCTCCACTTT
. | TRBJ1-4 | . | TRBV9 | CASSVVGGVGEKLFF | TGTGCCAGCAGCGTAGTGGGAGGGGTAGGAGAAAAACTGTTTTTT
once | TRBJ2-2 | . | TRBV5-1 | CASSPSRRLPNTGELFF | TGCGCCAGCAGCCCGTCGAGGAGACTGCCGAACACCGGGGAGCTGTTTTTT
. | TRBJ2-3 | . | TRBV29-1 | CSVEVSGGTDTQYF | TGCAGCGTTGAGGTCTCAGGGGGCACAGATACGCAGTATTTT
. | TRBJ1-1 | . | TRBV13 | CASSFLLENTEAFF | TGTGCCAGCAGCTTCTTACTCGAGAACACTGAAGCTTTCTTT
. | TRBJ1-3 | . | TRBV11-2 | CASSFLVGVGNTIYF | TGTGCCAGCAGCTTTTTGGTGGGGGTTGGAAACACCATATATTTT
. | TRBJ1-5 | . | TRBV18 | CASSPSSRGLGEEPQHF | TGTGCCAGCTCACCATCGAGCCGGGGCCTTGGGGAGGAGCCCCAGCATTTT
. | TRBJ2-6 | . | TRBV5-6 | CASSFNGPYSGANVLTF | TGTGCCAGCAGCTTTAATGGGCCCTATTCTGGGGCCAACGTCCTGACTTTC
. | TRBJ1-1 | . | TRBV5-1 | CASRLSPGQQNTEAFF | TGCGCCAGTAGACTGAGCCCGGGACAACAGAACACTGAAGCTTTCTTT
. | TRBJ2-3 | . | TRBV11-2 | CASSEGFGSTDTQYF | TGTGCCAGCAGCGAAGGGTTCGGTAGCACAGATACGCAGTATTTT
. | TRBJ2-3 | TRBD1 | TRBV2 | CASSEFGGTGGYTDTQYF | TGTGCCAGCAGTGAATTCGGGGGGACAGGGGGGTACACAGATACGCAGTATTTT
few | TRBJ1-2 | . | TRBV6-1 | CASSSQGVYGYTF | TGTGCCAGCAGCTCACAGGGAGTCTATGGCTACACCTTC
. | TRBJ2-1 | . | TRBV2 | CASREYNEQFF | TGTGCCAGCAGAGAATACAATGAGCAGTTCTTC
. | TRBJ2-3 | . | TRBV29-1 | CSVLAGTDTQYF | TGCAGCGTACTAGCTGGCACAGATACGCAGTATTTT
. | TRBJ1-1 | TRBD1 | TRBV6-5 | CASRPRDRRDTEAFF | TGTGCCAGCAGACCCAGGGACAGGCGGGACACTGAAGCTTTCTTT
. | TRBJ1-2 | . | TRBV5-3 | CARSAGPGPPGGGYTF | TGTGCCAGAAGCGCCGGGCCGGGACCTCCGGGGGGTGGCTACACCTTC
once | TRBJ1-5 | . | TRBV19 | CASSIGRRNQPQHF | TGTGCCAGTAGTATTGGAAGGAGGAATCAGCCCCAGCATTTT
few | TRBJ1-2 | . | TRBV6-5 | CASSQGGVGGYTF | TGTGCCAGCAGTCAGGGTGGAGTAGGTGGCTACACCTTC
. | TRBJ1-1 | . | TRBV19 | CASTDSGGVNTEAFF | TGTGCCAGTACCGACTCGGGGGGCGTCAACACTGAAGCTTTCTTT
few | TRBJ1-2 | . | TRBV15 | CATSSSRATGSQNYGYTF | TGTGCCACCAGCAGTTCGAGAGCTACAGGGAGTCAGAACTATGGCTACACCTTC
once | TRBJ2-3 | . | TRBV7-9 | CASSFLDRSTDTQYF | TGTGCCAGCAGCTTCTTGGACAGAAGCACAGATACGCAGTATTTT
. | TRBJ1-3 | . | TRBV4-1 | CASSHLDMGFSSGNTIYF | TGCGCCAGCAGCCACCTGGACATGGGCTTTAGCTCTGGAAACACCATATATTTT
. | TRBJ1-5 | . | TRBV15 | CATSRGDGWDQPQHF | TGTGCCACCAGCAGAGGGGATGGTTGGGATCAGCCCCAGCATTTT
. | TRBJ2-5 | TRBD1 | TRBV7-9 | CASRSGGLETQYF | TGTGCCAGCAGGTCAGGGGGCTTGGAGACCCAGTACTTC
. | TRBJ2-2 | . | TRBV7-3 | CASSLRGPGELFF | TGTGCCAGCAGCTTACGGGGACCCGGGGAGCTGTTTTTT
few | TRBJ2-3 | . | TRBV20-1 | CSARLGAQYF | TGCAGTGCTAGGCTCGGGGCGCAGTATTTT
once | TRBJ1-1 | . | TRBV10-1 | CASRFAGGTEAFF | TGCGCCAGCAGGTTCGCCGGGGGCACTGAAGCTTTCTTT
. | TRBJ1-5 | . | TRBV5-1 | CASSPAPDGQPQHF | TGCGCCAGCAGCCCTGCCCCGGACGGACAGCCCCAGCATTTT
. | TRBJ2-6 | TRBD2 | TRBV5-4 | CASSLGLAGGVSGANVLTF | TGTGCCAGCAGCTTGGGACTAGCGGGGGGTGTGTCTGGGGCCAACGTCCTGACTTTC
. | TRBJ2-1 | . | TRBV7-8 | CASSLGGGTGPNEQFF | TGTGCCAGCAGCTTAGGGGGGGGGACAGGCCCAAATGAGCAGTTCTTC
. | TRBJ2-1 | . | TRBV11-3 | CASSSTAGNEQFF | TGTGCCAGCAGCTCAACGGCGGGGAATGAGCAGTTCTTC
. | TRBJ1-5 | . | TRBV5-5 | CASSPIRTVNQPQHF | TGTGCCAGCAGCCCCATAAGGACGGTCAATCAGCCCCAGCATTTT
. | TRBJ1-2 | . | TRBV2 | CASSDSQGYYGYTF | TGTGCCAGCAGTGACTCCCAGGGGTACTATGGCTACACCTTC
. | TRBJ2-5 | . | TRBV5-4 | CASTSGVITETQYF | TGTGCCAGCACAAGCGGCGTAATAACAGAGACCCAGTACTTC
. | TRBJ2-1 | TRBD2 | TRBV10-1 | CASSEAGGGGNEQFF | TGCGCCAGCAGTGAAGCGGGGGGTGGGGGCAATGAGCAGTTCTTC
. | TRBJ1-6 | . | TRBV19 | CASSSGTEENSPLHF | TGTGCCAGTAGCTCCGGGACGGAGGAGAATTCACCCCTCCACTTT
few | TRBJ1-2 | . | TRBV7-6 | CASSLYEKNNYGYTF | TGTGCCAGCAGCTTATATGAGAAAAATAACTATGGCTACACCTTC
. | TRBJ1-1 | . | TRBV5-1 | CASSSTGPNTEAFF | TGCGCCAGCAGCTCTACCGGGCCAAACACTGAAGCTTTCTTT
. | TRBJ2-3 | . | TRBV11-2 | CASSLGLRADTQYF | TGTGCCAGCAGTCTGGGCCTAAGGGCAGATACGCAGTATTTT